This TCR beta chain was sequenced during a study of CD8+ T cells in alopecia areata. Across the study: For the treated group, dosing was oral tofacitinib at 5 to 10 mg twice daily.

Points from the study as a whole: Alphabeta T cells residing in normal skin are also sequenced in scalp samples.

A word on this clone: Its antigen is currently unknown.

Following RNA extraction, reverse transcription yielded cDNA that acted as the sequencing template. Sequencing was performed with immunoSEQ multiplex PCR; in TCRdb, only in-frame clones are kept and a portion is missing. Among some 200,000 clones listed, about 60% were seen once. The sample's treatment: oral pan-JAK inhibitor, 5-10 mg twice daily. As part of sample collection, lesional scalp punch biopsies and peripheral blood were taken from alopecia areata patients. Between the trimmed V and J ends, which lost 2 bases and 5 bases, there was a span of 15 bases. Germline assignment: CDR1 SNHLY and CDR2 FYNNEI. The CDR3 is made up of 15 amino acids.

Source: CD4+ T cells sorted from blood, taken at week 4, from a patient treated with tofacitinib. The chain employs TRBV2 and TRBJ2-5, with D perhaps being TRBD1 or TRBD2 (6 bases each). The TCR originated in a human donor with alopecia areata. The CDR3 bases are TGTGCCAGCAGTGAAAGGGGGAACGGAGGGGAGACCCAGTACTTC. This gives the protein CASSERGNGGETQYF.